A selection of T cell receptor beta chains follows, all from one sample in a study of T cell responses to AZD1222 COVID-19 vaccine. This table comes from immunoSEQ multiplex PCR, and its TCRdb copy is limited to in-frame clones, with some not included. The sample shows about 120,000 clones, 85% to 95% of them seen only once. The starting material was peripheral blood, obtained on day 0 of AZD1222 vaccination. The origin of the receptors is an adult in good health. Each CDR3 is given with its conserved first and last residue. Each record gives: D gene, J gene, V gene, CDR3 length, clone size, CDR3 DNA, CDR3 protein. The D gene is left open where the match is weak. Rows may omit the clone size; those that give it use once, few, many or a size class.

TRBD2 | TRBJ2-1 | TRBV5-1 | 13 | NA | TGCGCCAGCGGCGGGGGGGCCCACAATGAGCAGTTCTTC | CASGGGAHNEQFF
TRBD2 | TRBJ2-5 | TRBV7-2 | 15 | NA | TGTGCCAGCAGCCCCGGGGGTAGCGGGAAAGAGACCCAGTACTTC | CASSPGGSGKETQYF
NA | TRBJ1-1 | TRBV29-1 | 14 | NA | TGCAGCGCCCCCGGTGGGCTCTCGGACACTGAAGCTTTCTTT | CSAPGGLSDTEAFF
TRBD1 | TRBJ1-1 | TRBV12-5 | 14 | NA | TGTGCTAGTGGGCCCGGGACAGGCGACACTGAAGCTTTCTTT | CASGPGTGDTEAFF
NA | TRBJ2-1 | TRBV4-1 | 15 | NA | TGCGCCAGCAGCCCTATACTACGTAAAAGGGGTATGCAGTTCTTC | CASSPILRKRGMQFF
TRBD1 | TRBJ2-5 | TRBV7-3 | 13 | NA | TGTGCCAGCAGCGGTACAGGGGTAGAGACCCAGTACTTC | CASSGTGVETQYF
TRBD2 | TRBJ2-1 | TRBV30 | 14 | NA | TGTGCCTGCCTAAGGAGCGGGACCTACAATGAGCAGTTCTTC | CACLRSGTYNEQFF
NA | TRBJ1-5 | TRBV12-3/TRBV12-4 | 12 | once | TGTGCCAGCACCGACCCAGGCCAGCCCCAGCATTTT | CASTDPGQPQHF
NA | TRBJ1-1 | TRBV7-9 | 13 | NA | TGTGCCAGCAGCATCGATTTGGTTCGGGAAGCTTTCTTT | CASSIDLVREAFF
NA | TRBJ2-7 | TRBV5-1 | 15 | once | TGCGCCAGCAGCTTGGGGGTAGGACCCCAGGACGAGCAGTACTTC | CASSLGVGPQDEQYF
NA | TRBJ2-5 | TRBV7-3 | 13 | NA | TGTGCCAGCAGCCGGGACAACCAAGAGACCCAGTACTTC | CASSRDNQETQYF
NA | TRBJ2-2 | TRBV3-1/TRBV3-2 | 17 | NA | TGTGCCAGCAGCCAAGGAAGAATAGAATTCAACACCGGGGAGCTGTTTTTT | CASSQGRIEFNTGELFF
NA | TRBJ1-6 | TRBV9 | 14 | NA | TGTGCCAGCAGCTCAAGGGGAGGTAGTTCACCCCTCCACTTT | CASSSRGGSSPLHF
NA | TRBJ1-2 | TRBV12-3/TRBV12-4 | 13 | NA | TGTGCCAGCAGTTCCCCACAGGGTGGTGGCTACACCTTC | CASSSPQGGGYTF
NA | TRBJ1-6 | TRBV11-2 | 16 | NA | TGTGCCAGCAGCTTAGGCCAGAGCTCCTATAATTCACCCCTCCACTTT | CASSLGQSSYNSPLHF
TRBD1 | TRBJ1-5 | TRBV4-2 | 18 | NA | TGTGCCAGCAGCCAAGATTGGGGACAGGGGGCCCCAAATCAGCCCCAGCATTTT | CASSQDWGQGAPNQPQHF
NA | TRBJ1-2 | TRBV19 | 16 | NA | TGTGCCAGTAGTCTCCTTCCCCAAGAGGGGCGAAGTGGCTACACCTTC | CASSLLPQEGRSGYTF
TRBD1 | TRBJ1-1 | TRBV6-5 | 14 | once | TGTGCCAGCAGTTTGGGACAGAAAAACACTGAAGCTTTCTTT | CASSLGQKNTEAFF
TRBD1 | TRBJ1-2 | TRBV19 | 14 | NA | TGTGCCAGTAGTATGGGGACAGGGAACTATGGCTACACCTTC | CASSMGTGNYGYTF
TRBD2 | TRBJ2-3 | TRBV6-5 | 14 | NA | TGTGCCACCACGGGAGGACCAGGCACAGATACGCAGTATTTT | CATTGGPGTDTQYF
TRBD1 | TRBJ2-5 | TRBV11-3 | 16 | NA | TGTGCCAGCAGCCAAGGGACAGGGCGGGCCGGAGAGACCCAGTACTTC | CASSQGTGRAGETQYF